What follows are 13 T cell receptor beta chains derived from one specimen sequenced in a study of T cell changes during pregnancy in multiple sclerosis. Clones were read by immunoSEQ multiplex PCR, and TCRdb kept only the in-frame ones, dropping some. The sample shows about 70,000 clones, 94% of them seen only once. The starting material was peripheral blood, obtained in the third trimester of pregnancy. These receptors all stem from a female donor with multiple sclerosis, enrolled in a pregnancy study.

Here the CDR3 reads CASSLDLKRANNEQFF. CDR3 coding DNA: TGTGCCAGCAGCTTAGATCTTAAGCGGGCAAACAATGAGCAGTTCTTC. The chain joins TRBV11-3 to TRBJ2-1; TRBD2 is a possible D gene (6 bases). V was pared by 0 bases and J by 5 bases, with 14 bases between. The CDR3 covers 16 residues. Germline V CDR1 and CDR2: SGHNT, YENEEA.

This clone was seen repeatedly, ten times or more. The genes are TRBV7-9 and TRBJ1-6, with 8 bases matching TRBD1. There are 15 residues in the CDR3. Germline assignment: CDR1 SEHNR and CDR2 FQNEAQ (reference sequence). V was clipped by 5 bases and J by 9 bases; unmatched bases: 9. The chain's CDR3 is CASSQPQGAGSPLHF. CDR3 DNA: TGTGCCAGCAGCCAACCCCAGGGGGCAGGTTCACCCCTCCACTTT.

This chain uses TRBV7-2 with TRBJ2-6, with D hard to call. V lost 1 base, J lost 4 bases, and 5 bases lay in between. The CDR3 is 14 residues long. Germline-derived CDR1 and CDR2 are SGHTA and FQGNSA. The CDR3 nucleotides read TGTGCCAGCAGCTTAGTGTCGGGGGCCAACGTCCTGACTTTC. Protein product: CASSLVSGANVLTF.

The J gene is TRBJ2-6, the V gene TRBV18; D possibly corresponds to TRBD1 (6 bases). The CDR3 is 16 residues long. Germline V CDR1 and CDR2: KGHSH, LQKENI. Trimming removed 3 bases from V and 4 bases from J, with 13 bases in between. CDR3 residues: CASSPTTGSGANVLTF. The CDR3 coding sequence is TGTGCCAGCTCACCGACGACAGGTTCCGGGGCCAACGTCCTGACTTTC.

This sequence joins TRBV7-2 and TRBJ2-5; 11 positions agree with TRBD1. After removal of 5 bases from V and 1 base from J, the junction contained 3 bases not matched to a gene. CDR1 and CDR2 from the germline V gene are SGHTA and FQGNSA. CDR3 length: 15 amino acids. The CDR3 DNA follows: TGTGCCAGCAGCCGGGACAGGGGGGGCCAAGAGACCCAGTACTTC. Translation: CASSRDRGGQETQYF. The whole variable domain, filled in from reference TRBV7-2 and TRBJ2-5, reads GAGVSQSPSNKVTEKGKDVELRCDPISGHTALYWYRQSLGQGLEFLIYFQGNSAPDKSGLPSDRFSAERTGGSVSTLTIQRTQQEDSAVYLCASSRDRGGQETQYFGPGTRLLVL.

This sequence joins TRBV5-6 and TRBJ1-1; the D gene is possibly TRBD1 (6 bases). Germline V gene lookup returns CDR1 SGHDT and CDR2 YYEEEE. This CDR3 is 14 amino acids long. Trimming cost V 1 base and J 7 bases, with 14 bases left between them. The CDR3 DNA follows: TGTGCCAGCAGCTTGCTGGGGGCGCAGGGTGAAGCTTTCTTT. It is translated as CASSLLGAQGEAFF.

This clone was detected only a few times. V and J are TRBV10-3 and TRBJ1-2; 8 bases agree with TRBD1. The CDR3 sequence is 15 residues long. The J segment lost 5 bases and the V segment lost 0 bases, leaving 5 bases of the junction unmatched. Germline V lookup: CDR1 ENHRY, CDR2 SYGVKD. Here the CDR3 reads CAISESRDRLYGYTF. CDR3 sequence (DNA): TGTGCCATCAGTGAGTCCCGGGACAGGTTATATGGCTACACCTTC.

This clone was recorded only once. This chain connects TRBV19 to TRBJ1-6; the match to TRBD1 covers 10 bases. Trimming cost V 5 bases and J 7 bases; bases outside gene matches: 5. The CDR3 sequence is 15 residues long. Germline CDR1 reads LNHDA; CDR2 reads SQIVND (reference sequence). CDR3 nucleotide sequence: TGTGCCAGTAGTGGTCTGGACAGGGGGAATTCACCCCTCCACTTT. This codes for CASSGLDRGNSPLHF.

The chain couples TRBV10-3 to TRBJ2-3, with 8 bases lining up with TRBD1. The CDR3 covers 17 residues. V shed 0 bases and J 3 bases; nucleotides not matched to a gene: 8. Germline CDR1 reads ENHRY; CDR2 reads SYGVKD. CDR3 protein: CAISESPGTGITDTQYF. The CDR3 DNA sequence: TGTGCCATCAGTGAGTCTCCAGGGACAGGCATAACAGATACGCAGTATTTT.

DNA for the CDR3: TGTGCCAGCAGTATCGGACTAGCGGTAGACACAGATACGCAGTATTTT. This gives the protein CASSIGLAVDTDTQYF. The chain carries TRBV5-4 and TRBJ2-3; 10 bases align to TRBD2. Trimming removed 5 bases from V and 2 bases from J; junction bases left unmatched: 8. Germline assignment: CDR1 SGHNT and CDR2 YYREEE (reference sequence). CDR3 length: 16 amino acids.

V and J are TRBV9 and TRBJ2-5; 9 bases map to TRBD2. Germline V gene data show CDR1 as SGDLS and CDR2 as YYNGEE. This CDR3 region has 17 residues. V lost 4 bases, J lost 5 bases, and 15 bases stayed unmatched. This CDR3 reads CASSPQIAGVSWETQYF. CDR3 DNA: TGTGCCAGCAGCCCTCAGATAGCGGGGGTGAGCTGGGAGACCCAGTACTTC.

This chain connects TRBV7-3 to TRBJ2-7, with 8 bases identical to TRBD1. The CDR3 has 14 residues. Germline values: CDR1 SGHTA, CDR2 FQGTGA. The junction had 9 bases not matched to a gene; V was cut back by 5 bases and J by 6 bases. The CDR3 is CASSAKGQGFEQYF. The DNA for the CDR3 is TGTGCCAGCAGCGCAAAAGGACAGGGATTCGAGCAGTACTTC.

The CDR3 loop is CAWGRGLLSSGANVLTF. The CDR3 region has the DNA TGTGCCTGGGGAAGGGGGCTGTTGTCCTCTGGGGCCAACGTCCTGACTTTC. The chain couples TRBV30 to TRBJ2-6; 7 bases are shared with TRBD1. Looked up from germline, CDR1 is GTSNPN and CDR2 is SVGIG (reference sequence). Trimming at V came to 5 bases and at J to 0 bases, leaving 10 bases not matched to a gene. This CDR3 is built from 17 residues.